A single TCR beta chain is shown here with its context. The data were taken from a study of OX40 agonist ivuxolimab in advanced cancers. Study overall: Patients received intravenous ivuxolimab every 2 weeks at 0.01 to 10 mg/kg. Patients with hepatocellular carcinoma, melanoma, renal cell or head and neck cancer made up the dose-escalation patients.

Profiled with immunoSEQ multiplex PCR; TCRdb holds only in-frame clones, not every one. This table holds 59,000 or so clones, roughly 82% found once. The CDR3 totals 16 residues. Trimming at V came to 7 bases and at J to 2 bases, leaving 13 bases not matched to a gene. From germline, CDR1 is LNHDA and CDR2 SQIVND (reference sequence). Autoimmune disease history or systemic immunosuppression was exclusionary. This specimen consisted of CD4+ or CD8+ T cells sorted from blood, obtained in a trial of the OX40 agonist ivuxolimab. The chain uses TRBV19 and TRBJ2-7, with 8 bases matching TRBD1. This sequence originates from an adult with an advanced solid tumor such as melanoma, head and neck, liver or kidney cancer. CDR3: CASTLAGAGGPYEQYF. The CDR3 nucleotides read TGTGCCAGTACTCTAGCTGGGGCAGGGGGCCCCTACGAGCAGTACTTC.